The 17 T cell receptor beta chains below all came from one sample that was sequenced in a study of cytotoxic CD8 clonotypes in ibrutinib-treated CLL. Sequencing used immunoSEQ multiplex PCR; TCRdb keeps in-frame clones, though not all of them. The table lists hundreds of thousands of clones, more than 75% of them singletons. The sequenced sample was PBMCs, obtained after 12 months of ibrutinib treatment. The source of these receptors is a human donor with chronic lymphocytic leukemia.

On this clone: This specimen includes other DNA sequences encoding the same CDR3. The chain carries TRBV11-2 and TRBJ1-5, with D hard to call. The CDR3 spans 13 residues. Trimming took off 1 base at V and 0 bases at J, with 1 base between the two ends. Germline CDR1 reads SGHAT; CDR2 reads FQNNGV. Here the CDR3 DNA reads TGTGCCAGCAGCTTAGTTAGCAATCAGCCCCAGCATTTT. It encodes CASSLVSNQPQHF.

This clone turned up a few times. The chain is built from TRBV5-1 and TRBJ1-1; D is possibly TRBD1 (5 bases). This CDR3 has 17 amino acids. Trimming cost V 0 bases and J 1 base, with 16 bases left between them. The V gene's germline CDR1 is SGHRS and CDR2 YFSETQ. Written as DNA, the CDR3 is TGCGCCAGCAGCTTGGAAATCGGTCAGGGTCCGAACACTGAAGCTTTCTTT. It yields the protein CASSLEIGQGPNTEAFF.

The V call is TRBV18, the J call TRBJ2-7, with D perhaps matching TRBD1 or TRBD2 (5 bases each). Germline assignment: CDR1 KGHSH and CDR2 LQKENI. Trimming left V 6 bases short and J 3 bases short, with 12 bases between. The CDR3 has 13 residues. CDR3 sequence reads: CASSGALNYEQYF. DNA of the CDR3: TGTGCCAGCTCCGGGGCACTTAACTACGAGCAGTACTTC.

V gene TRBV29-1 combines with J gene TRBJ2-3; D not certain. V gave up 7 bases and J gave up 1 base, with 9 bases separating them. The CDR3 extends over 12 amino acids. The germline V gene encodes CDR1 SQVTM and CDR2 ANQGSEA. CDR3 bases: TGCAGCGCTGCGGTCGGCACAGATACGCAGTATTTT. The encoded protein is CSAAVGTDTQYF.

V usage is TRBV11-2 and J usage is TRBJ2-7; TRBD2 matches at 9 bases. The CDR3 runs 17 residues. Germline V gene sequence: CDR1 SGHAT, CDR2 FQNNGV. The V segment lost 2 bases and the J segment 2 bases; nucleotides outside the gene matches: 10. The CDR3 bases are TGTGCCAGCAGCTTACGTCGTGGGACTAGCTTTACCTACGAGCAGTACTTC. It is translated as CASSLRRGTSFTYEQYF.

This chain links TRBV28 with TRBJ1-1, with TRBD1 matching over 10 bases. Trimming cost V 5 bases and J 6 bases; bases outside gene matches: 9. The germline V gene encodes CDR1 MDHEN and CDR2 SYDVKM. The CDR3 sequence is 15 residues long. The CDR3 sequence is CASSTPGQGFAEAFF. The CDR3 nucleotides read TGTGCCAGCAGTACTCCGGGACAGGGGTTCGCTGAAGCTTTCTTT.

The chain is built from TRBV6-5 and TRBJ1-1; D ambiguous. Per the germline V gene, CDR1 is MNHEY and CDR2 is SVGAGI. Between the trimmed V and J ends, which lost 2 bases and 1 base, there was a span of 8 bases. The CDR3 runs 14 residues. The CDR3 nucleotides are TGTGCCAGCAGTTACGGGATTGCGAACACTGAAGCTTTCTTT. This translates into CASSYGIANTEAFF.

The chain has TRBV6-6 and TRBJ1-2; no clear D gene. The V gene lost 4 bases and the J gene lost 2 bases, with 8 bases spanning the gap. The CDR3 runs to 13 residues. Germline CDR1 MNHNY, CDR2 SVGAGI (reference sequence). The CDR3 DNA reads TGTGCCAGCAGTTCCAGCAGGAACTATGGCTACACCTTC. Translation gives CASSSSRNYGYTF.

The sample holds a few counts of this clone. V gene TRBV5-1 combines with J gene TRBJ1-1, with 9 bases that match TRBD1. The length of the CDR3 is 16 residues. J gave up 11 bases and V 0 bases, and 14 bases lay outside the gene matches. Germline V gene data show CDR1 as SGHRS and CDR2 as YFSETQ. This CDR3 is CASSLAGEPTGGSAFF. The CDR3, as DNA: TGCGCCAGCAGCTTGGCGGGTGAGCCGACAGGGGGTTCGGCTTTCTTT.

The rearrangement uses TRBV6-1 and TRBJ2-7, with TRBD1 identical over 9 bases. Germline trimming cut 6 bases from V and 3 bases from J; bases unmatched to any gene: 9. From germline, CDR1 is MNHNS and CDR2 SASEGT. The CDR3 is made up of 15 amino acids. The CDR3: CASSTMGQGGYEQYF. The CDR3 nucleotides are TGTGCCAGCAGCACCATGGGACAGGGAGGCTACGAGCAGTACTTC.

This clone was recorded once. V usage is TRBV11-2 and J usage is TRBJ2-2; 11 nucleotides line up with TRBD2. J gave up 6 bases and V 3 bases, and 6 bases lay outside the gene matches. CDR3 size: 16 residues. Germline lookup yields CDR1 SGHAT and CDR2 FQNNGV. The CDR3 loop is CASSFSGGAEAGELFF. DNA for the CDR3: TGTGCCAGCAGCTTTAGCGGGGGGGCCGAGGCCGGGGAGCTGTTTTTT.

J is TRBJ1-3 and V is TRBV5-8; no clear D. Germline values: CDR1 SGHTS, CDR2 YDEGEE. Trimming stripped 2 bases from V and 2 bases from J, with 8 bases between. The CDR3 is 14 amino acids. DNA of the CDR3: TGTGCCAGCAGCTTATTACAAGCTGGAAACACCATATATTTT. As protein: CASSLLQAGNTIYF.

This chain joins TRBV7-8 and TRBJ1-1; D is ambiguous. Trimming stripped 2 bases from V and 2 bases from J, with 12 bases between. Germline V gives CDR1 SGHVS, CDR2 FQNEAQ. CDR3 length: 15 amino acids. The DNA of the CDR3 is TGTGCCAGCAGCTTATGGCGAGCCCGAAACACTGAAGCTTTCTTT. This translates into CASSLWRARNTEAFF.

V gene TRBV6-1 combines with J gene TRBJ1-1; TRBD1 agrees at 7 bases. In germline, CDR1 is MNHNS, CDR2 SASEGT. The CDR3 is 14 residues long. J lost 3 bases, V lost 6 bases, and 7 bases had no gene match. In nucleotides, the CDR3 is TGTGCCAGCAGGATTTTGACAGGGTACACTGAAGCTTTCTTT. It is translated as CASRILTGYTEAFF.

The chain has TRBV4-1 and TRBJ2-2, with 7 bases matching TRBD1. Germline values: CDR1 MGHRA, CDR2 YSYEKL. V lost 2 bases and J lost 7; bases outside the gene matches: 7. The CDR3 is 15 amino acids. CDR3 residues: CASSQPLRGLGELFF. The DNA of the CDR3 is TGCGCCAGCAGCCAACCGCTTAGGGGGCTCGGGGAGCTGTTTTTT.

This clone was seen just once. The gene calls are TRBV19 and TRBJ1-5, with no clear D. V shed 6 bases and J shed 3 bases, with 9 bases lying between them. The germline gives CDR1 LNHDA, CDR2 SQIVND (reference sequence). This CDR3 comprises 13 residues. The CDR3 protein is CASRDRDNQPQHF. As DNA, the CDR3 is TGTGCCAGTAGGGACCGAGACAATCAGCCCCAGCATTTT.

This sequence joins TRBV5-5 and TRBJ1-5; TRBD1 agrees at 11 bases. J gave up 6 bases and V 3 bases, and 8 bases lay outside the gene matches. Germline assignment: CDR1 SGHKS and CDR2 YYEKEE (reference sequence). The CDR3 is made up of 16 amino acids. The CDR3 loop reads CASSSWTGGGLQPQHF. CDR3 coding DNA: TGTGCCAGCAGCTCTTGGACAGGGGGCGGACTTCAGCCCCAGCATTTT.